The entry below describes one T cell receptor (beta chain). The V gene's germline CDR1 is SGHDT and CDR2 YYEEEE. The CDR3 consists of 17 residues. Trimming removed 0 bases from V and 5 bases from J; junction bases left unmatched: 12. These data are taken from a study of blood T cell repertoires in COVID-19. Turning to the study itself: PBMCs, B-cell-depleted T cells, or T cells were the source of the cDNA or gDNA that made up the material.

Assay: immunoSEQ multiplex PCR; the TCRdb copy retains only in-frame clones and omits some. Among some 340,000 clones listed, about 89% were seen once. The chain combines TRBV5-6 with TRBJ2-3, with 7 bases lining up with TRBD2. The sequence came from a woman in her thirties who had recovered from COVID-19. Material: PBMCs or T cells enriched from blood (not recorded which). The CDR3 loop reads CASSLVGSGGVGDTQYF. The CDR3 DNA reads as TGTGCCAGCAGCTTGGTAGGGTCGGGAGGCGTAGGAGATACGCAGTATTTT.